This T cell receptor beta chain is drawn from a study of cytomegalovirus exposure and HLA in healthy donors. Notes on the study in general: It was only CMV serostatus that was available as immune exposure information. The authors later found HLA-associated TCR beta chains more clonally expanded than equally common others. Approximately 17,000 TCR beta sequences were associated with HLA alleles at 0.05 false discovery rate in a later analysis. As a later analysis showed, several of the most significant clusters appeared to be linked to common viral pathogens.

This CDR3 contains 17 residues. Germline CDR1 is GTSNPN and CDR2 is SVGIG (reference sequence). Trimming took off 4 bases at V and 5 bases at J, with 26 bases between the two ends. For this clone: Its target is unknown.

PCR involved 60 Vbeta and 13 Jbeta primers. Measured with immunoSEQ multiplex PCR; TCRdb has only the in-frame clones, and not every one. This sample contains about 44,000 clones. The specimen sequenced was PBMCs. The clonotype originates from a male donor in good health and CMV-seronegative. This chain links TRBV30 with TRBJ2-5; no reliable D call. CDR3 protein: CAWTPVVSMTAGETQYF. Written as DNA, the CDR3 is TGTGCCTGGACCCCGGTGGTTTCTATGACTGCCGGCGAGACCCAGTACTTC.